The next 9 T cell receptor beta chains were all read from a single sample in a study of blood T cell repertoires in COVID-19. Generated by immunoSEQ multiplex PCR, the TCRdb table keeps only in-frame clones and is missing some. There are around 310,000 clones in the sample; 90% occur only once, and around 1% lies in the top ten. The sequenced sample was peripheral blood. The receptors here all came from a woman in her forties with COVID-19, enrolled during active disease.

The chain uses TRBV19 and TRBJ2-3, with TRBD2 as a possible D gene (6 bases). The V end was cut by 0 bases, the J end by 6 bases, with 13 bases between. Germline V gene lookup returns CDR1 LNHDA and CDR2 SQIVND (reference sequence). The CDR3 consists of 15 residues. Here the CDR3 DNA reads TGTGCCAGTAGTATAGATCGGGCAGGGAGGGATACGCAGTATTTT. As protein: CASSIDRAGRDTQYF.

This CDR3 is CASSDPTRGHGSLETQYF. CDR3 nucleotide sequence: TGCGCCAGCAGTGACCCGACGAGGGGCCACGGGAGTCTCGAGACCCAGTACTTC. The chain links TRBV10-2 to TRBJ2-5, with a weak D call TRBD2 (6 bases). CDR1 and CDR2 from the germline V gene are WSHSY and SAAADI. CDR3 length equals 18 residues. V lost 3 bases and J lost 5, with 25 bases in between.

This chain joins TRBV7-9 and TRBJ2-3; possible D gene TRBD1, 6 bases. The V end was cut by 8 bases, the J end by 1 base, with 13 bases between. The CDR3 covers 14 residues. Looked up from germline, CDR1 is SEHNR and CDR2 is FQNEAQ (reference sequence). The CDR3 spells CASGQGRRTDTQYF. The CDR3 region has the DNA TGTGCCAGCGGGCAGGGGCGACGCACAGATACGCAGTATTTT.

This rearrangement joins TRBV11-2 to TRBJ1-2, with D hard to call. The CDR3 is 11 amino acids. Trimming shortened V by 1 base and J by 7 bases, and 4 bases separated the two germline ends. Germline loops: CDR1 SGHAT, CDR2 FQNNGV. CDR3 nucleotide sequence: TGTGCCAGCAGCTTAGGGAGTGGCTACACCTTC. Its translation: CASSLGSGYTF.

For the CDR3, the DNA is TGTGCCAGCTCACCAAAGGAGACGAGCACTGAAGCTTTCTTT. This sequence encodes CASSPKETSTEAFF. The chain is built from TRBV18 and TRBJ1-1; D gene unclear. V was clipped by 2 bases and J by 4 bases, with 11 bases between them. CDR1 is KGHSH, CDR2 LQKENI, per germline. The CDR3 has 14 residues.

The rearrangement joins TRBV3-1 (or the pseudogene TRBV3-2) to TRBJ2-1, with 7 bases lining up with TRBD2. Per the germline V gene, CDR1 is LGHDT and CDR2 is YNNKEL (reference sequence). V lost 4 bases and J lost 8; bases outside the gene matches: 14. This CDR3 is built from 16 residues. The CDR3, as DNA: TGTGCCAGCAGCCCCCCGTTGATAGCGGGCGGTGATGAGCAGTTCTTC. This codes for CASSPPLIAGGDEQFF.

This chain uses TRBV19 with TRBJ2-2, with TRBD1 as a possible D gene (6 bases). The CDR3 has 13 residues. CDR1 and CDR2 from the germline V gene are LNHDA and SQIVND (reference sequence). The germline V and J ends were trimmed by 4 bases and 6 bases, with 9 bases remaining between them. The CDR3 protein is CASSRDRSGELFF. Here the CDR3 DNA reads TGTGCCAGTAGTAGAGACAGGTCCGGGGAGCTGTTTTTT.

V is TRBV5-4 and J is TRBJ2-3, with TRBD2 identical over 14 bases. This CDR3 region has 18 residues. Unmatched junction bases numbered 11, after V lost 4 bases and J lost 4 bases. CDR1 is SGHNT, CDR2 YYREEE, per germline (reference sequence). The CDR3: CASSLLRLAGGSADTQYF. In nucleotides, the CDR3 is TGTGCCAGCAGCCTCCTCCGACTAGCGGGGGGGAGCGCAGATACGCAGTATTTT.

V usage is TRBV28 and J usage is TRBJ1-2, with 7 bases fitting TRBD1. With 4 bases clipped from V and 5 bases from J, the junction kept 10 bases outside the gene matches. The CDR3 runs to 15 residues. Looked up from germline, CDR1 is MDHEN and CDR2 is SYDVKM. CDR3 sequence reads: CASSYADRDWYGYTF. In DNA, the CDR3 is TGTGCCAGCAGTTACGCCGACAGGGATTGGTATGGCTACACCTTC.